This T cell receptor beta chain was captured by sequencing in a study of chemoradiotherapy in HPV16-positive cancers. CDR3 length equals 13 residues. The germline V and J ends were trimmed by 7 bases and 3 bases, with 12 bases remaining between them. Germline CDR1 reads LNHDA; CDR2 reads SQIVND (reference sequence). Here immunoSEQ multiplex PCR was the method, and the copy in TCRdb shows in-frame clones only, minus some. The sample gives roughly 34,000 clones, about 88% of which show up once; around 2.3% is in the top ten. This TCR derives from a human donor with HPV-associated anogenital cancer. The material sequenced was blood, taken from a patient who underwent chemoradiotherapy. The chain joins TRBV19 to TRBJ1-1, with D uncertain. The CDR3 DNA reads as TGTGCCAGTACCCAAGACGGCTACACTGAAGCTTTCTTT. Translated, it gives CASTQDGYTEAFF.